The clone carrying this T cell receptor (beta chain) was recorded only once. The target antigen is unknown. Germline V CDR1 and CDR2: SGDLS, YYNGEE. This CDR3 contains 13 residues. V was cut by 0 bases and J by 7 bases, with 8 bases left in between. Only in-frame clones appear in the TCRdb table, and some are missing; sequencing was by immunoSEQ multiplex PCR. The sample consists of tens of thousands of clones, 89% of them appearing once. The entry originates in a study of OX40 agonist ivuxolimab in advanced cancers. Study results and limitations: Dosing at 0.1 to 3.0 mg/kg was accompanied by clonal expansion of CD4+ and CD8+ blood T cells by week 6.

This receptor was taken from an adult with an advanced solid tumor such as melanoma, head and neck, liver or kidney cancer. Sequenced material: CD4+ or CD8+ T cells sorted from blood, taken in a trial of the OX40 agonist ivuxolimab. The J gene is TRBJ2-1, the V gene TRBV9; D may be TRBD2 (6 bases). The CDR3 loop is CASSVGRENEQFF. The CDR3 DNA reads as TGTGCCAGCAGCGTAGGGAGGGAGAATGAGCAGTTCTTC.